Presented here are 21 T cell receptor beta chains from one specimen sequenced in a study of blood T cell repertoires in COVID-19. Produced via immunoSEQ multiplex PCR; TCRdb's table is partial and in-frame only. The sample lists around 250,000 clones, approximately 90% occurring once. What was sequenced was PBMCs or T cells enriched from blood (not recorded which). These receptors were taken from a man aged 35 to 55 who had been exposed to COVID-19.

The chain is built from TRBV5-5 and TRBJ1-2, with D maybe TRBD1 (5 bases). In germline, CDR1 is SGHKS, CDR2 YYEKEE (reference sequence). Trimming took 0 bases from V and 9 from J, leaving 18 bases between them. There are 15 residues in the CDR3. The CDR3 sequence is CASSLVGRGAVSYTF. The CDR3, as DNA: TGTGCCAGCAGCTTGGTGGGTCGCGGGGCAGTAAGCTACACCTTC. Full variable domain (missing parts from reference TRBV5-5 and TRBJ1-2): DAGVTQSPTHLIKTRGQQVTLRCSPISGHKSVSWYQQVLGQGPQFIFQYYEKEERGRGNFPDRFSARQFPNYSSELNVNALLLGDSALYLCASSLVGRGAVSYTFGSGTRLTVV.

The V and J genes are TRBV2 and TRBJ1-1; 9 bases are a match to TRBD1. CDR3 length: 16 residues. V dropped 3 bases and J dropped 0; count of bases not matched to a gene: 5. The germline V gene has CDR1 SNHLY and CDR2 FYNNEI. CDR3 DNA: TGTGCCAGCAGTGACGACAGGGGGTCACTGAACACTGAAGCTTTCTTT. Amino acid sequence: CASSDDRGSLNTEAFF.

V and J are TRBV28 and TRBJ2-7; 11 bases fit TRBD1. V was clipped by 6 bases and J by 2 bases; unmatched bases: 6. Germline CDR1 is MDHEN and CDR2 is SYDVKM. This CDR3 contains 15 residues. The CDR3: CASRLRDRGTYEQYF. The CDR3, as DNA: TGTGCCAGCAGACTCCGGGACAGGGGGACCTACGAGCAGTACTTC.

The chain joins TRBV27 to TRBJ2-3, with D hard to call. V was clipped by 3 bases and J by 0 bases, with 10 bases between them. CDR3 length equals 15 residues. The germline gives CDR1 MNHEY, CDR2 SMNVEV (reference sequence). In nucleotides, the CDR3 is TGTGCCAGCAGTTTCGTACCTACTAGCACAGATACGCAGTATTTT. Its protein product is CASSFVPTSTDTQYF.

J is TRBJ2-7 and V is TRBV5-1, with D unresolved. CDR3 size: 12 residues. Trimming removed 4 bases at V and 6 bases at J, with 11 bases between. The germline V gene has CDR1 SGHRS and CDR2 YFSETQ. The CDR3 here is CASSPSVREQYF. The CDR3 nucleotides are TGCGCCAGCAGCCCCAGTGTACGCGAGCAGTACTTC.

The chain uses TRBV18 and TRBJ2-5, with a weak D call TRBD2 (6 bases). The length of the CDR3 is 15 residues. The V gene's germline CDR1 is KGHSH and CDR2 LQKENI. Trimming removed 8 bases at V and 0 bases at J, with 16 bases between. The CDR3 is CASPTRRDYQETQYF. The CDR3 DNA reads as TGTGCCAGCCCTACCCGCCGGGACTACCAAGAGACCCAGTACTTC.

This rearrangement joins TRBV6-6 to TRBJ2-7; maybe TRBD2 (6 bases). This CDR3 is 14 amino acids long. With 8 bases removed from V and 0 bases from J, the gap between germline ends came to 14 bases. Germline CDR1 reads MNHNY; CDR2 reads SVGAGI (reference sequence). CDR3 protein: CASREDGSSYEQYF. The CDR3 DNA sequence: TGTGCCAGCCGAGAGGACGGGAGCTCCTACGAGCAGTACTTC.

This clone was counted once. The V gene is TRBV13, the J gene TRBJ2-3, with 8 bases aligning to TRBD2. The CDR3 extends over 17 amino acids. V shed 4 bases and J 3 bases; nucleotides not matched to a gene: 12. The germline gives CDR1 PRHDT, CDR2 FYEKMQ (reference sequence). CDR3 nucleotide sequence: TGTGCCAGCAGCTCCAGAGGACTAGCCGGTGGGACAGATACGCAGTATTTT. Translation gives CASSSRGLAGGTDTQYF.

V and J are TRBV29-1 and TRBJ1-3; no reliable D call. The CDR3 length is 12 residues. Germline V lookup: CDR1 SQVTM, CDR2 ANQGSEA. Trimming cost V 3 bases and J 4 bases, with 7 bases left between them. The CDR3 nucleotides are TGCAGCGTTGAGTCGGGGGGAAACACCATATATTTT. It codes for CSVESGGNTIYF.

The chain is built from TRBV28 and TRBJ2-3; 8 bases fit TRBD1. The CDR3 has 18 residues. Trimming at V came to 3 bases and at J to 6 bases, leaving 17 bases not matched to a gene. CDR1 and CDR2 (germline): MDHEN, SYDVKM. The CDR3: CASSFSLPMTGDRDTQYF. The CDR3, as DNA: TGTGCCAGCAGTTTTTCTCTCCCTATGACAGGGGATCGGGATACGCAGTATTTT.

CDR3 sequence: CASGQGGNEKLFF. The DNA for the CDR3 is TGTGCCAGCGGGCAGGGGGGTAATGAAAAACTGTTTTTT. V is TRBV28 and J is TRBJ1-4, with 7 bases aligning to TRBD1. Trimming cost V 8 bases and J 4 bases; bases outside gene matches: 4. This CDR3 is built from 13 residues. CDR1 MDHEN and CDR2 SYDVKM come from the germline V gene.

This clone was detected only once. The V gene is TRBV19, the J gene TRBJ1-1; TRBD1 aligns across 9 bases. From germline, CDR1 is LNHDA and CDR2 SQIVND (reference sequence). V trimming: 11 bases; J trimming: 2 bases; junction bases outside the gene matches: 9. The CDR3 covers 14 residues. Here the CDR3 DNA reads TGTGCCTCCTTCCGGGACAGGGCCAACACTGAAGCTTTCTTT. Protein: CASFRDRANTEAFF.

The genes are TRBV7-2 and TRBJ1-5; weak D call: TRBD1 (5 bases). CDR1 and CDR2 (germline): SGHTA, FQGNSA. Trimming pared 5 bases from V and 1 base from J, leaving 9 bases between. The CDR3 has 14 amino acids. The CDR3 bases are TGTGCCAGCAGCCGCCGGGGGAGCAATCAGCCCCAGCATTTT. Residues: CASSRRGSNQPQHF.

This clone was seen a handful of times. The J gene is TRBJ2-7, the V gene TRBV7-6; TRBD2 aligns across 11 bases. The CDR3 is made up of 15 amino acids. With 1 base clipped from V and 6 bases from J, the junction kept 5 bases outside the gene matches. CDR1 SGHVS and CDR2 FNYEAQ come from the germline V gene. The CDR3 nucleotides read TGTGCCAGCAGCTTAGTAGCTAGCGGGAGGCTCGAGCAGTACTTC. Its protein product is CASSLVASGRLEQYF.

This rearrangement joins TRBV5-1 to TRBJ2-3, with 7 bases that match TRBD1. Germline assignment: CDR1 SGHRS and CDR2 YFSETQ. The CDR3 is 16 residues long. V dropped 4 bases and J dropped 4; count of bases not matched to a gene: 12. The CDR3 reads CASSEGQFGSPDTQYF. The CDR3 DNA is TGCGCCAGCAGCGAGGGACAGTTTGGTAGCCCAGATACGCAGTATTTT.

This rearrangement joins TRBV19 to TRBJ1-5, with D uncertain. This CDR3 comprises 16 residues. Germline values: CDR1 LNHDA, CDR2 SQIVND (reference sequence). V lost 2 bases, J lost 6 bases, and 17 bases lay in between. This chain's CDR3 is CASSIRAGVGGQPQHF. The DNA of the CDR3 is TGTGCCAGTAGTATAAGGGCGGGAGTGGGTGGTCAGCCCCAGCATTTT.

The chain employs TRBV19 and TRBJ2-7; 14 nucleotides align to TRBD2. The ends lost 3 bases at V and 4 bases at J; junction bases unmatched: 8. Germline V gene lookup returns CDR1 LNHDA and CDR2 SQIVND (reference sequence). CDR3 length: 17 residues. This chain's CDR3 is CASSIASGLAGGYEQYF. CDR3 sequence (DNA): TGTGCCAGTAGTATTGCGTCCGGACTAGCGGGAGGTTACGAGCAGTACTTC.

The rearrangement links TRBV29-1 to TRBJ2-3; a weak D match, TRBD1 (6 bases). CDR1 SQVTM and CDR2 ANQGSEA come from the germline V gene. The CDR3 has 15 amino acids. V lost 4 bases and J lost 2, with 16 bases in between. CDR3 region: CSVVRQGKPTDTQYF. In DNA, the CDR3 is TGCAGCGTTGTTCGCCAGGGGAAGCCCACAGATACGCAGTATTTT.

V is TRBV7-2 and J is TRBJ1-1, with a weak D call TRBD1 (6 bases). The V gene lost 3 bases and the J gene lost 7 bases, with 15 bases spanning the gap. The CDR3 loop spans 14 amino acids. Germline V CDR1 and CDR2: SGHTA, FQGNSA. The CDR3, as DNA: TGTGCCAGCAGCTTCCAAGGACAGTTAGATGAAGCTTTCTTT. Protein sequence: CASSFQGQLDEAFF.

The V and J genes are TRBV7-2 and TRBJ1-1; 7 nucleotides match TRBD1. Germline V gene data show CDR1 as SGHTA and CDR2 as FQGNSA. The CDR3 runs to 12 residues. With 6 bases clipped from V and 11 bases from J, the junction kept 9 bases outside the gene matches. CDR3 nucleotide sequence: TGTGCCAGCAGACCCCAGGGGGTTGCCGCTTTCTTT. As protein: CASRPQGVAAFF. Drawing the rest from reference TRBV7-2 and TRBJ1-1, the complete variable domain is GAGVSQSPSNKVTEKGKDVELRCDPISGHTALYWYRQSLGQGLEFLIYFQGNSAPDKSGLPSDRFSAERTGGSVSTLTIQRTQQEDSAVYLCASRPQGVAAFFGQGTRLTVV.

This chain uses TRBV15 with TRBJ2-7, with D perhaps TRBD2 (6 bases). Germline V lookup: CDR1 LNHNV, CDR2 YYDKDF (reference sequence). CDR3 size: 15 residues. V was trimmed by 5 bases and J by 5 bases, leaving 19 bases between them. CDR3 in amino acids: CATSWRRGLSHEQYF. DNA for the CDR3: TGTGCCACCAGCTGGAGACGGGGACTTTCTCACGAGCAGTACTTC. Full variable domain (missing parts from reference TRBV15 and TRBJ2-7): DAMVIQNPRYQVTQFGKPVTLSCSQTLNHNVMYWYQQKSSQAPKLLFHYYDKDFNNEADTPDNFQSRRPNTSFCFLDIRSPGLGDTAMYLCATSWRRGLSHEQYFGPGTRLTVT.